Below, 23 T cell receptor beta chains from the same sample are listed, as sequenced in a study of blood T cell repertoires in COVID-19. Generated by immunoSEQ multiplex PCR, the TCRdb table keeps only in-frame clones and is missing some. The sample carries a few hundred thousand clones, about 80% recorded once. Sequenced: peripheral blood. These receptor sequences come from a human donor with acute or convalescent COVID-19. The donor label of this sample is uncertain.

The rearrangement links TRBV6-5 to TRBJ1-1, with unresolved D. The germline V gene has CDR1 MNHEY and CDR2 SVGAGI. The CDR3 length is 14 residues. Trimming removed 7 bases from V and 1 base from J, with 13 bases in between. Written as DNA, the CDR3 is TGTGCCAGCACCCGAACGGGTGGGAACACTGAAGCTTTCTTT. Protein product: CASTRTGGNTEAFF.

The chain employs TRBV5-5 and TRBJ1-5; 7 positions agree with TRBD1. V trimming: 2 bases; J trimming: 7 bases; junction bases outside the gene matches: 12. CDR3 size: 16 residues. Germline V CDR1 and CDR2: SGHKS, YYEKEE (reference sequence). The CDR3 protein is CASSFDRAVGGQPQHF. The CDR3 DNA follows: TGTGCCAGCAGCTTTGACAGGGCGGTAGGTGGGCAGCCCCAGCATTTT.

The gene calls are TRBV27 and TRBJ1-1; 8 positions agree with TRBD1. Germline V gives CDR1 MNHEY, CDR2 SMNVEV (reference sequence). The V gene end was trimmed by 8 bases and the J gene end by 4 bases; junction bases not matched to a gene: 6. There are 13 residues in the CDR3. CDR3 bases: TGTGCCAGCCGCGATGGGACAGGCACTGAAGCTTTCTTT. Its translation: CASRDGTGTEAFF.

CDR3 loop: CASRYRDSAVAAFF. The CDR3 DNA is TGTGCCAGCAGATACCGGGACAGCGCCGTCGCAGCTTTCTTT. The chain has TRBV27 and TRBJ1-1; TRBD1 aligns across 7 bases. V was clipped by 6 bases and J by 10 bases; unmatched bases: 14. The CDR3 loop spans 14 amino acids. CDR1 is MNHEY and CDR2 is SMNVEV in the germline V gene (reference sequence).

The chain couples TRBV4-1 to TRBJ2-1; possible D gene TRBD2, 5 bases. Per the germline V gene, CDR1 is MGHRA and CDR2 is YSYEKL. V gave up 2 bases and J gave up 15 bases, with 17 bases separating them. CDR3 length: 13 residues. CDR3 loop: CASSQTLNAEGFF. CDR3 in DNA: TGCGCCAGCAGCCAAACACTAAATGCCGAGGGGTTCTTC.

The CDR3 coding sequence is TGTGCCAGCAGCTCGCGTGGGGCAGGGGGCATTCAGTACTTC. Its protein is CASSSRGAGGIQYF. The chain carries TRBV5-5 and TRBJ2-4; 7 positions match TRBD1. Germline V gene sequence: CDR1 SGHKS, CDR2 YYEKEE (reference sequence). The length of the CDR3 is 14 residues. V lost 3 bases and J lost 9; bases outside the gene matches: 9.

The J gene is TRBJ2-5, the V gene TRBV5-1; TRBD2 aligns across 10 bases. The CDR3 covers 13 residues. Per the germline V gene, CDR1 is SGHRS and CDR2 is YFSETQ. V shed 7 bases, J shed 9 bases, and the junction held 9 bases outside the gene matches. The CDR3 loop is CASQLAGGRAQYF. DNA of the CDR3: TGCGCCAGCCAGTTAGCGGGAGGACGAGCCCAGTACTTC.

The rearrangement uses TRBV28 and TRBJ1-1, with 7 bases aligning to TRBD1. This CDR3 is 13 amino acids long. J gave up 4 bases and V 11 bases, and 10 bases lay outside the gene matches. Looked up from germline, CDR1 is MDHEN and CDR2 is SYDVKM. The CDR3 sequence: CAGRTGVGTEAFF. The CDR3 DNA follows: TGTGCCGGAAGAACAGGGGTTGGCACTGAAGCTTTCTTT.

This clone is a singleton in its sample. The chain employs TRBV7-9 and TRBJ2-1, with 7 nucleotides matching TRBD1. The V gene end was trimmed by 3 bases and the J gene end by 5 bases; junction bases not matched to a gene: 4. The CDR3 is made up of 14 amino acids. The germline V gene has CDR1 SEHNR and CDR2 FQNEAQ (reference sequence). The CDR3 DNA reads as TGTGCCAGCAGCTTTAACAGGGGCCACAATGAGCAGTTCTTC. Translating gives CASSFNRGHNEQFF.

At least ten counts were recorded for this clone. The chain joins TRBV2 to TRBJ1-5; D is possibly TRBD1 (6 bases). V lost 6 bases and J 4 bases, leaving 19 bases between the germline ends. CDR3 length: 16 amino acids. Germline V gene sequence: CDR1 SNHLY, CDR2 FYNNEI. CDR3 in amino acids: CASSQNGQLLNQPQHF. CDR3 nucleotides: TGTGCCAGCAGCCAAAACGGACAGCTACTTAATCAGCCCCAGCATTTT.

This chain's CDR3 is CASSWGGTRGSEQFF. DNA of the CDR3: TGTGCCAGCAGTTGGGGGGGGACCAGGGGTAGTGAGCAGTTCTTC. V usage is TRBV28 and J usage is TRBJ2-1; D is possibly TRBD2 (7 bases). The CDR3 sequence is 15 residues long. Germline V gene lookup returns CDR1 MDHEN and CDR2 SYDVKM. V was clipped by 4 bases and J by 9 bases, with 19 bases between them. Variable domain in full (rest from reference TRBV28 and TRBJ2-1): DVKVTQSSRYLVKRTGEKVFLECVQDMDHENMFWYRQDPGLGLRLIYFSYDVKMKEKGDIPEGYSVSREKKERFSLILESASTNQTSMYLCASSWGGTRGSEQFFGPGTRLTVL.

This clone was observed a handful of times. The genes are TRBV6-5 and TRBJ1-2, with D possibly being TRBD1 (5 bases). CDR1 MNHEY and CDR2 SVGAGI come from the germline V gene. V dropped 5 bases and J dropped 3 bases, with 10 bases sitting between them. The CDR3 spans 13 residues. The CDR3 DNA reads TGTGCCAGCAGTCCAGGGTTCCACTATGGCTACACCTTC. Translation: CASSPGFHYGYTF.

The chain has TRBV10-3 and TRBJ1-1, with TRBD1 identical over 8 bases. The V gene's germline CDR1 is ENHRY and CDR2 SYGVKD. This CDR3 contains 14 residues. J gave up 4 bases and V 2 bases, and 3 bases lay outside the gene matches. The CDR3 bases are TGTGCCATCAGTGAGAACAGGGGGTTCACTGAAGCTTTCTTT. Its protein product is CAISENRGFTEAFF.

The chain joins TRBV3-1 (or the pseudogene TRBV3-2) to TRBJ1-1; TRBD1 matches at 7 bases. The CDR3 loop spans 15 amino acids. The V segment lost 3 bases and the J segment 2 bases; nucleotides outside the gene matches: 6. Germline V CDR1 and CDR2: LGHDT, YNNKEL (reference sequence). The CDR3 sequence: CASSHWTGFNTEAFF. For the CDR3, the DNA is TGTGCCAGCAGCCACTGGACAGGCTTTAACACTGAAGCTTTCTTT.

The chain couples TRBV5-6 to TRBJ1-5; 7 nucleotides line up with TRBD1. Germline V gene sequence: CDR1 SGHDT, CDR2 YYEEEE. J gave up 3 bases and V 4 bases, and 7 bases lay outside the gene matches. The CDR3 loop spans 15 amino acids. CDR3 coding DNA: TGTGCCAGCAGCCTACAGGGACAGCACAATCAGCCCCAGCATTTT. It yields the protein CASSLQGQHNQPQHF. The whole variable domain, remainder taken from reference TRBV5-6 and TRBJ1-5, is DAGVTQSPTHLIKTRGQQVTLRCSPKSGHDTVSWYQQALGQGPQFIFQYYEEEERQRGNFPDRFSGHQFPNYSSELNVNALLLGDSALYLCASSLQGQHNQPQHFGDGTRLSIL.

The chain joins TRBV4-1 to TRBJ1-6; D is uncertain. V dropped 1 base and J dropped 0 bases, with 7 bases sitting between them. CDR1 is MGHRA and CDR2 is YSYEKL in the germline V gene. CDR3 size: 16 residues. The CDR3 sequence is CASSQVPGSYNSPLHF. The CDR3 bases are TGCGCCAGCAGCCAAGTGCCAGGCTCCTATAATTCACCCCTCCACTTT.

The chain couples TRBV19 to TRBJ1-2, with 7 bases fitting TRBD1. CDR1 and CDR2 from the germline V gene are LNHDA and SQIVND (reference sequence). Unmatched junction bases numbered 14, after V lost 6 bases and J lost 4 bases. The CDR3 runs 16 residues. The CDR3 coding sequence is TGTGCCAGTAGCGACACTAGGGGGCCTTCCCCCTATGGCTACACCTTC. Translated, it gives CASSDTRGPSPYGYTF.

This sequence joins TRBV24-1 and TRBJ2-1; TRBD2 aligns across 11 bases. The CDR3 spans 17 residues. J was trimmed by 5 bases and V by 4 bases; bases with no gene match: 9. Germline V gene lookup returns CDR1 KGHDR and CDR2 SFDVKD. Here the CDR3 DNA reads TGTGCCACCAGTGACGCGGGACTAGCGGTAATCCACAATGAGCAGTTCTTC. Amino acids: CATSDAGLAVIHNEQFF.

This clone has a handful of counts. The chain has TRBV19 and TRBJ2-7; 10 bases line up with TRBD1. The CDR3 loop spans 15 amino acids. After removal of 3 bases from V and 2 bases from J, the junction contained 4 bases not matched to a gene. CDR1 LNHDA and CDR2 SQIVND come from the germline V gene (reference sequence). CDR3 DNA: TGTGCCAGTAGTATGGGGGACAGGGGAACCTACGAGCAGTACTTC. This sequence encodes CASSMGDRGTYEQYF.

Written as DNA, the CDR3 is TGCAGCGTTGACACACACACAGATACGCAGTATTTT. Its protein product is CSVDTHTDTQYF. The chain combines TRBV29-1 with TRBJ2-3; no definite D call. V gave up 3 bases and J gave up 2 bases, with 6 bases separating them. The CDR3 contains 12 residues. The germline gives CDR1 SQVTM, CDR2 ANQGSEA.

The chain recombines TRBV18 with TRBJ1-6; the match to TRBD1 covers 10 bases. V trimming: 5 bases; J trimming: 6 bases; junction bases outside the gene matches: 1. This CDR3 has 14 amino acids. The germline CDR1 and CDR2 sequences are KGHSH and LQKENI. CDR3: CASSRTGGNSPLHF. The CDR3 DNA reads TGTGCCAGCTCAAGGACAGGGGGTAATTCACCCCTCCACTTT.

V usage is TRBV2 and J usage is TRBJ1-5; the D gene is possibly TRBD1 (6 bases). The CDR3 extends over 14 amino acids. CDR1 and CDR2 from the germline V gene are SNHLY and FYNNEI. Trimming pared 2 bases from V and 7 bases from J, leaving 12 bases between. The CDR3 DNA reads as TGTGCCAGCAGTGAACACCAGGGGTACCAGCCCCAGCATTTT. Protein product: CASSEHQGYQPQHF.

CDR3 residues: CASSQDPARAGNTIYF. The CDR3 nucleotides are TGCGCCAGCAGCCAAGATCCAGCCAGGGCAGGAAACACCATATATTTT. This chain connects TRBV4-1 to TRBJ1-3, with D tentatively TRBD1 (5 bases). Trimming left V 0 bases short and J 4 bases short, with 13 bases between. This CDR3 region has 16 residues. Germline loops: CDR1 MGHRA, CDR2 YSYEKL.